The clone carrying this T cell receptor (beta chain) was seen a handful of times. Its antigen is unidentified. This sample was included in a study of cytotoxic CD8 clonotypes in ibrutinib-treated CLL. The study's findings and limits: Progressing and sustained-remission patients had different sampling times. Against age-matched healthy donors, baseline clonality ran higher and tracked circulating CD8+ T-cell counts.

Repertoires were generated with immunoSEQ multiplex PCR, while TCRdb's copy carries only in-frame clones and drops some. The sample lists 35,000 to 40,000 clones; about 50% were seen once. The length of the CDR3 is 17 residues. Germline CDR1 and CDR2: SGHRS and YFSETQ. Trimming cost V 2 bases and J 0 bases, with 12 bases left between them. Here the sequenced sample was PBMCs, taken before ibrutinib treatment. The source of this sequence is a human donor with chronic lymphocytic leukemia. The chain carries TRBV5-1 and TRBJ1-6; D is ambiguous. The CDR3 here is CASSLGAVSSYNSPLHF. In DNA, the CDR3 is TGCGCCAGCAGCTTAGGCGCAGTGAGCTCCTATAATTCACCCCTCCACTTT.